This T cell receptor (beta chain) was retrieved from a study of blood T cells in healthy people across ages. This CDR3 comprises 14 residues. V was clipped by 4 bases and J by 2 bases, with 9 bases between them. Germline assignment: CDR1 SGHAT and CDR2 FQNNGV. Alongside a J-beta primer mix, a sample-barcoded 5' primer served in a second PCR lasting 7 to 11 cycles. Template switching added a 12-random-nucleotide identifier to every cDNA molecule. TCRdb used MiXCR to reprocess the 5' RACE reads, holding one entry per CDR3 protein. Among roughly 2 million distinct CDR3 sequences listed, about 50% were seen once. Study outcomes and limitations: Age brought a roughly linear fall in TCR beta diversity measured per million T cells.

About this clonotype itself: Its cognate antigen is unknown.

The sample comprised blood. This sequence was found in a woman in her forties in good health. The V gene is TRBV11-2, the J gene TRBJ1-3, with a possible D match to TRBD1 (5 bases). This chain's CDR3 is CASSSGFAGNTIYF. The CDR3, as DNA: TGTGCCAGCAGCTCAGGGTTCGCTGGAAACACCATATATTTT.